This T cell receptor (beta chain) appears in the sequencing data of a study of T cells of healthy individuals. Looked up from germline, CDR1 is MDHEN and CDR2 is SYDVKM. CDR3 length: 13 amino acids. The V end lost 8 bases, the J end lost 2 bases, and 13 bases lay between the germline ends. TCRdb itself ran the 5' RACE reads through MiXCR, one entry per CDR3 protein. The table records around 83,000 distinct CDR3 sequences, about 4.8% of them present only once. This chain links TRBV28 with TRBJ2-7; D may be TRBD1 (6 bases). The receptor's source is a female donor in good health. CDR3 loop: CASWNRETYEQYF. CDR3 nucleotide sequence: TGTGCCAGCTGGAACAGGGAAACCTACGAGCAGTACTTC.